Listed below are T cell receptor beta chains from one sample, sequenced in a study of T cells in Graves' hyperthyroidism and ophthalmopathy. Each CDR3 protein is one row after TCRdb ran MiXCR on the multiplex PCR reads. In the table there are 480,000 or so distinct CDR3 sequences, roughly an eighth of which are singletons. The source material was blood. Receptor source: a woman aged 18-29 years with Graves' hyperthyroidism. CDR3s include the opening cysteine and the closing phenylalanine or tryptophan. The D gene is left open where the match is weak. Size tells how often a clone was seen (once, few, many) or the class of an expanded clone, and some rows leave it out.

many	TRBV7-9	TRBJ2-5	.	CASSLVGRGETQYF	TGTGCCAGCAGCTTAGTGGGTCGGGGAGAGACCCAGTACTTC
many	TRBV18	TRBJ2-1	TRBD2	CASSPPVAGREQFF	TGTGCCAGCTCACCACCAGTAGCGGGACGGGAGCAGTTCTTC
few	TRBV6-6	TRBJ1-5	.	CASSYSQGTYQPQHF	TGTGCCAGCAGTTACTCGCAGGGGACATATCAGCCCCAGCATTTT
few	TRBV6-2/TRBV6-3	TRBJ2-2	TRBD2	CASSYSGLTVGGELFF	TGTGCCAGCAGTTACTCGGGACTAACTGTAGGCGGGGAGCTGTTTTTT
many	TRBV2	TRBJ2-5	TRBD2	CASRSAGTSGRRKETQYF	TGTGCCAGCAGAAGTGCCGGGACTAGCGGGAGAAGGAAAGAGACCCAGTACTTC
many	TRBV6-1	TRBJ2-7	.	CASRQVGAYEQYF	TGTGCCAGCAGACAGGTTGGAGCCTACGAGCAGTACTTC
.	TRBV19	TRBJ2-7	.	CASSIIGGGDYEQYF	TGTGCCAGTAGTATAATTGGAGGGGGCGATTACGAGCAGTACTTC
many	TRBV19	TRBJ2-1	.	CASSLPMSGRNEQFF	TGTGCCAGTAGTCTCCCGATGAGCGGGCGCAATGAGCAGTTCTTC
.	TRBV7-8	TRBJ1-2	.	CASSFRPLSGLYGYTF	TGTGCCAGCAGCTTTCGGCCATTGTCGGGGCTATATGGCTACACCTTC
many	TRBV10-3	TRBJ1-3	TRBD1	CAATGTGSGNTIYF	TGTGCCGCCACCGGGACAGGGAGTGGAAACACCATATATTTT
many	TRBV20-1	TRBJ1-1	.	CSASKNFRTENTEAFF	TGCAGTGCTAGCAAGAACTTCCGGACGGAGAACACTGAAGCTTTCTTT
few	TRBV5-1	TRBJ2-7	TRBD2	CASSSFRGLAGGPLSYEQYF	TGCGCCAGCAGCTCCTTTCGTGGACTAGCGGGAGGGCCTCTCTCCTACGAGCAGTACTTC
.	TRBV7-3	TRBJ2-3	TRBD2	CASSGTSGRADTQYF	TGTGCCAGCAGCGGGACTAGCGGGAGGGCAGATACGCAGTATTTT
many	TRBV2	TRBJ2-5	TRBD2	CASSSGTSGRGQETQYF	TGTGCCAGCAGTTCCGGGACTAGCGGGAGGGGCCAAGAGACCCAGTACTTC
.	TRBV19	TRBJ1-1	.	CASSIDAANTEAFF	TGTGCCAGTAGTATAGATGCGGCGAACACTGAAGCTTTCTTT
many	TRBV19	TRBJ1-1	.	CASSSVGGWTEAFF	TGTGCCAGTAGTAGCGTCGGGGGCTGGACTGAAGCTTTCTTT
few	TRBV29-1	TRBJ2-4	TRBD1	CSGPGQGLNIQYF	TGCAGCGGACCGGGACAGGGACTAAACATTCAGTACTTC
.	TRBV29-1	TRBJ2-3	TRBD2	CSVDSGTLTDTQYF	TGCAGCGTAGATAGCGGGACGCTCACAGATACGCAGTATTTT
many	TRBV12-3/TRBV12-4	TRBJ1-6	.	CASSKGVPGWNSPLHF	TGTGCCAGCAGTAAGGGAGTCCCGGGATGGAATTCACCCCTCCACTTT
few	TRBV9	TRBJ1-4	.	CASSVKGATNEKLFF	TGTGCCAGCAGCGTTAAGGGGGCAACTAATGAAAAACTGTTTTTT
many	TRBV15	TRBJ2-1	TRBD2	CATSLAASGNEQFF	TGTGCCACCTCCCTAGCAGCTAGCGGGAATGAGCAGTTCTTC
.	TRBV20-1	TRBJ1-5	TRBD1	CSAGQGNQPQHF	TGCAGTGCGGGACAGGGCAATCAGCCCCAGCATTTT
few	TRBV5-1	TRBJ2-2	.	CASSARQTAAGELFF	TGCGCCAGCAGCGCCAGGCAGACAGCGGCCGGGGAGCTGTTTTTT
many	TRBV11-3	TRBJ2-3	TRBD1	CASSLDGVSSGTGVNTQYF	TGTGCCAGCAGCTTAGATGGCGTCTCCTCCGGGACAGGGGTTAATACGCAGTATTTT
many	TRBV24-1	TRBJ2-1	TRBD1	CATSDWDREKGFNEQFF	TGTGCCACCAGTGATTGGGACAGGGAAAAGGGATTCAATGAGCAGTTCTTC
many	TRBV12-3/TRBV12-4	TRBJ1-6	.	CASSWTRARDSPLHF	TGTGCCAGCAGTTGGACTAGGGCCCGAGACTCACCCCTCCACTTT
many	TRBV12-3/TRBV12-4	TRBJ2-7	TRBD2	CATGLAVSYEQYF	TGTGCCACCGGACTAGCGGTATCCTACGAGCAGTACTTC
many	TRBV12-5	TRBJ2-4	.	CASAQGKNIQYF	TGTGCTAGTGCACAGGGTAAAAACATTCAGTACTTC
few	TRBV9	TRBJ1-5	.	CASSPCWQPYSNRPQHF	TGTGCCAGCAGCCCCTGTTGGCAACCTTATAGCAATCGGCCCCAGCATTTT
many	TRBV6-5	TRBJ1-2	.	CASSYSSPTIYGYTF	TGTGCCAGCAGTTACTCGAGCCCCACCATTTATGGCTACACCTTC
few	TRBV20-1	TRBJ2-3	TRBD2	CSASTSGSRDTQYF	TGCAGTGCTTCGACTAGCGGGAGTAGAGATACGCAGTATTTT
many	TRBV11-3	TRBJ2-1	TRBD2	CASTSTSGVYNEQFF	TGTGCCAGCACCTCTACTAGCGGAGTTTACAATGAGCAGTTCTTC
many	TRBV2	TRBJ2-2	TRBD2	CASSEWAGVNTGELFF	TGTGCCAGCAGTGAATGGGCGGGAGTTAACACCGGGGAGCTGTTTTTT
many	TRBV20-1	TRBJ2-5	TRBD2	CSARGLAGARTQYF	TGCAGTGCTAGGGGGTTGGCGGGAGCTCGAACCCAGTACTTC
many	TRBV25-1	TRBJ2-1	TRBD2	CASSEYAGGQSSYNEQFF	TGTGCCAGCAGTGAATATGCGGGAGGGCAGAGCTCCTACAATGAGCAGTTCTTC
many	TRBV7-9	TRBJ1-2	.	CASSLRGGVYGYTF	TGTGCCAGCAGCTTAAGGGGGGGCGTGTATGGCTACACCTTC
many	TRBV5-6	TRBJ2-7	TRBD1	CASSDDRGTYEQYF	TGTGCCAGCAGCGACGACAGGGGAACTTACGAGCAGTACTTC
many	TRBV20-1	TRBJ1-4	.	CSARSWQRNEKLFF	TGCAGTGCTAGAAGCTGGCAGCGAAATGAAAAACTGTTTTTT
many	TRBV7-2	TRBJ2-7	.	CASSGRTLTYEQYF	TGTGCCAGCAGCGGGCGGACACTTACCTACGAGCAGTACTTC
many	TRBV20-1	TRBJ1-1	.	CSARDQEMNTEAFF	TGCAGTGCTAGAGATCAGGAGATGAACACTGAAGCTTTCTTT
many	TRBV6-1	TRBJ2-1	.	CASSRDPTYNEQFF	TGTGCCAGCAGTCGGGACCCCACCTACAATGAGCAGTTCTTC
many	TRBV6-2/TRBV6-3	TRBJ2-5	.	CASSYSPEGGPNRETQYF	TGTGCCAGCAGTTACTCTCCAGAGGGAGGTCCCAATCGGGAGACCCAGTACTTC
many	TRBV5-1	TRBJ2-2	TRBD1	CASRPGTVVTGELFF	TGCGCCAGCAGACCCGGGACAGTAGTCACCGGGGAGCTGTTTTTT
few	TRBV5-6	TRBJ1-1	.	CASNSFGKILTEAFF	TGTGCCAGCAACTCCTTTGGGAAAATCCTGACTGAAGCTTTCTTT
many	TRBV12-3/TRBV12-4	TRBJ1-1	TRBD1	CASRRQGAGTEAFF	TGTGCCAGCAGAAGGCAGGGGGCAGGAACCGAAGCTTTCTTT
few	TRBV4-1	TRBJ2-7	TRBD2	CASSQDPTSGNSYEQYF	TGCGCCAGCAGCCAAGATCCAACTAGCGGAAACTCCTACGAGCAGTACTTC
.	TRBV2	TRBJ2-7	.	CASSQGQFYEQYF	TGTGCCAGCAGTCAAGGACAGTTTTACGAGCAGTACTTC
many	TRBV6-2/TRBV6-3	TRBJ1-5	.	CASSPGWGDGNQPQHF	TGTGCCAGCAGCCCCGGGTGGGGGGATGGCAATCAGCCCCAGCATTTT
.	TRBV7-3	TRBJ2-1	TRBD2	CASSLTFGGGPGEQFF	TGTGCCAGCAGCTTAACATTCGGCGGGGGGCCCGGGGAGCAGTTCTTC
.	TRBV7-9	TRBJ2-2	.	CASSLESWRLNTGELFF	TGTGCCAGCAGCTTAGAGTCTTGGCGACTGAACACCGGGGAGCTGTTTTTT